This T cell receptor beta chain was sequenced in a study of blood T cell repertoires in COVID-19. Across the study: Sources were T cells, B-cell-depleted T cells, or PBMCs; the material itself was cDNA or gDNA.

Profiling relied on immunoSEQ multiplex PCR, and the TCRdb table lists in-frame clones only, not all of them. The sample gives 72,000 or so clones, roughly 86% of which show up once; about an eighth is in the top ten. Per the germline V gene, CDR1 is SEHNR and CDR2 is FQNEAQ (reference sequence). J lost 4 bases, V lost 3 bases, and 14 bases had no gene match. The CDR3 totals 19 residues. The gene calls are TRBV7-9 and TRBJ1-6, with 8 bases aligning to TRBD1. Sequences were obtained from peripheral blood. This receptor was identified in a woman aged 55-69 years with acute or convalescent COVID-19. CDR3 loop: CASSLWRTGRDSYNSPLHF. The CDR3 DNA reads TGTGCCAGCAGCTTGTGGCGGACAGGGAGGGACTCTTATAATTCACCCCTCCACTTT.